The 14 T cell receptor beta chains below come from one sample, sequenced in a study of lymphopenia after photon versus proton radiotherapy. TCRdb keeps only in-frame clones here, not all; method: immunoSEQ multiplex PCR. Of approximately 170,000 clones listed, roughly nine tenths are singletons. Specimen: peripheral blood, collected from a patient treated with photon-based radiotherapy. The source is a man over 45 with gastric cancer.

This chain connects TRBV4-2 to TRBJ1-4; a weak D match, TRBD1 (6 bases). Germline values: CDR1 LGHNA, CDR2 YNFKEQ. V dropped 1 base and J dropped 5 bases, with 17 bases sitting between them. The CDR3 runs to 17 residues. The CDR3 DNA reads TGTGCCAGCAGCCAAGGAGGGGGAAGCGTCCAAAATGAAAAACTGTTTTTT. Protein: CASSQGGGSVQNEKLFF.

This chain links TRBV7-9 with TRBJ2-3, with 7 bases fitting TRBD2. Germline V gene data show CDR1 as SEHNR and CDR2 as FQNEAQ (reference sequence). The CDR3 spans 15 residues. Trimming cost V 11 bases and J 3 bases; bases outside gene matches: 14. The DNA of the CDR3 is TGTGCCGGAGGACCCGGACTAGGCGTGACAGATACGCAGTATTTT. It translates to CAGGPGLGVTDTQYF.

The chain couples TRBV5-4 to TRBJ1-5; D not certain. The CDR3 totals 15 residues. CDR1 and CDR2 from the germline V gene are SGHNT and YYREEE (reference sequence). The ends were cut back, 0 bases at V and 3 bases at J, with 10 bases in the middle. CDR3 sequence: CASSLGSGPNQPQHF. In DNA form, the CDR3 reads TGTGCCAGCAGCTTGGGTTCAGGACCCAATCAGCCCCAGCATTTT.

This clone came up many times. The sample has other DNA sequences that encode this CDR3 too. This chain links TRBV2 with TRBJ2-7; 9 bases are a match to TRBD2. Per the germline V gene, CDR1 is SNHLY and CDR2 is FYNNEI. The CDR3 runs 13 residues. V lost 8 bases, J lost 2 bases, and 4 bases stayed unmatched. CDR3 nucleotides: TGTGCCAGCCGCTTAGCGGGAGCCTACGAGCAGTACTTC. It specifies CASRLAGAYEQYF.

The chain links TRBV18 to TRBJ2-7, with TRBD2 identical over 10 bases. CDR3 length: 14 amino acids. Trimming cost V 2 bases and J 3 bases; bases outside gene matches: 1. Germline assignment: CDR1 KGHSH and CDR2 LQKENI. The chain's CDR3 is CASSPTSGNYEQYF. The CDR3 DNA follows: TGTGCCAGCTCACCAACTAGCGGGAACTACGAGCAGTACTTC.

The J gene is TRBJ2-1, the V gene TRBV15; maybe TRBD2 (6 bases). Germline CDR1 reads LNHNV; CDR2 reads YYDKDF (reference sequence). This CDR3 is 15 amino acids long. Trimming cost V 2 bases and J 6 bases, with 14 bases left between them. The DNA for the CDR3 is TGTGCCACCAGCAGACTCCTAGGAGGGGTCAATGAGCAGTTCTTC. Translated: CATSRLLGGVNEQFF.

This chain joins TRBV4-1 and TRBJ2-2, with D unclear. The germline V gene encodes CDR1 MGHRA and CDR2 YSYEKL. V lost 4 bases and J lost 1, with 10 bases in between. The CDR3 covers 15 residues. CDR3 region: CASSPQTKNTGELFF. The DNA of the CDR3 is TGCGCCAGCAGCCCCCAGACCAAGAACACCGGGGAGCTGTTTTTT.

The rearrangement uses TRBV7-2 and TRBJ2-7; TRBD2 matches 10 bases. This CDR3 is built from 18 residues. Trimming took 5 bases from V and 2 from J; bases not matched to a gene: 15. Germline V gene lookup returns CDR1 SGHTA and CDR2 FQGNSA. This CDR3 is CASSPRGEREGLPYEQYF. The CDR3, as DNA: TGTGCCAGCAGCCCCCGGGGGGAGCGGGAGGGACTCCCCTACGAGCAGTACTTC.

The chain employs TRBV7-9 and TRBJ2-1; perhaps TRBD2 as D (5 bases). V lost 3 bases and J 4 bases, leaving 10 bases between the germline ends. The CDR3 length is 14 residues. Per germline, CDR1 SEHNR and CDR2 FQNEAQ (reference sequence). The CDR3 region is CASSLERGYNEQFF. In nucleotides, the CDR3 is TGTGCCAGCAGCTTGGAGCGCGGGTACAATGAGCAGTTCTTC.

The chain carries TRBV19 and TRBJ1-2, with D uncertain. Trimming stripped 3 bases from V and 4 bases from J, with 12 bases between. The CDR3 runs to 14 residues. Looked up from germline, CDR1 is LNHDA and CDR2 is SQIVND (reference sequence). CDR3 in amino acids: CASSMSRFFYGYTF. CDR3 nucleotides: TGTGCCAGTAGTATGAGCAGATTCTTCTATGGCTACACCTTC.

The CDR3 loop reads CASSVRPNEKLFF. The CDR3 region has the DNA TGTGCCAGCAGTGTGAGACCAAACGAAAAACTGTTTTTT. The V call is TRBV25-1, the J call TRBJ1-4, with D hard to call. The V gene lost 4 bases and the J gene lost 8 bases, with 11 bases spanning the gap. Germline CDR1 MGHDK, CDR2 SYGVNS. CDR3 length: 13 amino acids.

The chain employs TRBV18 and TRBJ2-7; 7 nucleotides agree with TRBD1. The CDR3 runs 15 residues. The V gene end was trimmed by 5 bases and the J gene end by 0 bases; junction bases not matched to a gene: 7. The germline CDR1 and CDR2 sequences are KGHSH and LQKENI. CDR3 amino acids: CASSGTGTDSYEQYF. CDR3 DNA: TGTGCCAGCTCAGGGACCGGGACAGACTCCTACGAGCAGTACTTC.

The chain recombines TRBV10-3 with TRBJ1-1; 10 bases match TRBD1. Germline CDR1 reads ENHRY; CDR2 reads SYGVKD. The J segment lost 6 bases and the V segment lost 6 bases, leaving 10 bases of the junction unmatched. This CDR3 spans 15 amino acids. CDR3 residues: CAISPGQGMRSEAFF. DNA of the CDR3: TGTGCCATCAGCCCGGGACAGGGGATGAGGTCTGAAGCTTTCTTT.

This clone has a handful of counts. This chain uses TRBV5-1 with TRBJ1-4, with D perhaps matching TRBD1 (5 bases). Germline lookup yields CDR1 SGHRS and CDR2 YFSETQ. V was pared by 4 bases and J by 5 bases, with 9 bases between. This CDR3 comprises 13 residues. CDR3 bases: TGCGCCAGCAGCCTGGGGGTAAATGAAAAACTGTTTTTT. Translating gives CASSLGVNEKLFF.